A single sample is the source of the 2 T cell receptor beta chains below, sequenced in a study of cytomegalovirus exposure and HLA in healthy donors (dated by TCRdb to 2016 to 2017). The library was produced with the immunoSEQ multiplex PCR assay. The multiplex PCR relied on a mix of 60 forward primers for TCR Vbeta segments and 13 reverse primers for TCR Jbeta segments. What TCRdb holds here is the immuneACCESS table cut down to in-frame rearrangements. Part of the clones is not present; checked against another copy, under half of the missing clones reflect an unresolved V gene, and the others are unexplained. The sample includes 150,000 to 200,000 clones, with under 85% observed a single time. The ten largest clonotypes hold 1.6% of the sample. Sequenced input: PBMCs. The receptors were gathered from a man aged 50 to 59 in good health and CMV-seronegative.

The CDR3 DNA follows: TGTGCCAGCAGCCCGCCGGGGTCCCGTAACGAGCAGTACTTC. It specifies CASSPPGSRNEQYF. The chain has TRBV28 and TRBJ2-7; possible D gene TRBD2, 5 bases. Germline V gene sequence: CDR1 MDHEN, CDR2 SYDVKM. Trimming removed 6 bases from V and 5 bases from J, with 17 bases in between. CDR3 length: 14 residues. The full variable domain, rest sourced from reference TRBV28 and TRBJ2-7, is DVKVTQSSRYLVKRTGEKVFLECVQDMDHENMFWYRQDPGLGLRLIYFSYDVKMKEKGDIPEGYSVSREKKERFSLILESASTNQTSMYLCASSPPGSRNEQYFGPGTRLTVT.

CDR3 residues: CASSLDLAGGSPLHF. DNA for the CDR3: TGTGCCAGCAGCTTGGACCTTGCGGGGGGCTCACCCCTCCACTTT. This chain connects TRBV5-4 to TRBJ1-6; D perhaps matches TRBD1 (6 bases). V was pared by 0 bases and J by 10 bases, with 14 bases between. Looked up from germline, CDR1 is SGHNT and CDR2 is YYREEE (reference sequence). CDR3 length: 15 amino acids. Full variable domain (outside the CDR3, taken from reference TRBV5-4 and TRBJ1-6): ETGVTQSPTHLIKTRGQQVTLRCSSQSGHNTVSWYQQALGQGPQFIFQYYREEENGRGNFPPRFSGLQFPNYSSELNVNALELDDSALYLCASSLDLAGGSPLHFGNGTRLTVT.